This T cell receptor beta chain comes out of a study of blood T cell repertoires in COVID-19 (dated by TCRdb to the early 2020s). For the study in its entirety: Samples from collaborators originated in the United States, Italy and Spain and spanned both the acute and convalescent phases of COVID-19. The samples were drawn from the first 160 participants of the ongoing ImmuneRACE study and from about 1,200 subjects provided by 6 global collaborators. Where available, HLA class I and class II types were obtained from metadata supplied by the sample provider rather than from assay-based typing. Subjects who had been exposed to COVID-19, were actively infected with it, or had recovered from it provided the deeply sampled blood TCRbeta repertoires that made up the dataset. A de-identified subject ID, COVID-19 status, age in years and sex were almost always included in the sample metadata. The material from the prospective study consisted of cDNA or gDNA derived from T cells, B-cell-depleted T cells, or PBMCs. A freely available public database, intended as a resource for researchers studying the immune response to SARS-CoV-2, is where the repertoires were released. Overall results and qualifications from the work: The quantity of clinical and demographic metadata differed by source and by participant and was supplied without curation.

Of note for this clone: What antigen it recognizes has not been identified. There are no base qualities to consult, and no much larger clone falls within one base.

The germline V gene encodes CDR1 SGHAT and CDR2 FQNNGV. From cysteine to phenylalanine, the CDR3 is 16 amino acids long. Only CDR3 DNA remains: 48 bases, in frame from the first base. Trimming costs V 0 bases and J 2 bases, and their ends lie 12 bases apart. In the prospective study, participants were about 18 to 90 years old, resided in approximately 22 geographic areas of the United States, and were enrolled through a virtual design. In the prospective study, participants were assigned to cohorts based on the clinical history participants reported in a screening survey and a study questionnaire. For ImmuneRACE Cohort 3, a participant was defined as recovered based on two consecutive negative NP/OP PCR tests, clearance by a healthcare professional, or resolution of symptoms. Mobile phlebotomists in the prospective study collected whole blood, serum and a nasopharyngeal or oropharyngeal swab from every participant. Over a roughly 2-month period, participants in the prospective study had the option of providing additional blood draws and questionnaires. Before DNA extraction, blood samples from the prospective study were shipped at room temperature or frozen.

TCRbeta CDR3 regions were amplified from genomic DNA using the immunoSEQ Assay, a bias-controlled multiplex PCR. As for the original processing: The number of nucleated cells in each sample was estimated from the amplification of reference gene primers within the assay. Sequence reads were collapsed and filtered to measure the absolute abundance of every unique TCRbeta CDR3 rearrangement. For each sample, productive Simpson clonality was calculated as the square root of Simpson's diversity index over productive rearrangements. This immuneACCESS table, as held by TCRdb, lists in-frame sequences with V and J called but not all clones. Of the missing ones, under half trace to an unresolved V gene in checked studies; the others have no known cause. V, J and clone size are taken as reported in that table, and D and trimming were inferred from the DNA itself. This sample comprises 190,000 or so clones, approximately 80% of them detected only once. The ten largest clonotypes hold about 9% of the sample.

The sequence links TRBV11-2 to TRBJ2-3, with the D segment identity uncertain. The specimen sequenced was PBMCs or T cells enriched from blood (not recorded which). The clonotype comes from a man aged 35-49 years who had recovered from COVID-19. The DNA sequence is given as TGTGCCAGCAGCTTAGATCCCACGAAACTCACAGATACGCAGTATTTT. Translated, it gives CASSLDPTKLTDTQYF.